This T cell receptor beta chain came from a study of blood T cell repertoires in COVID-19 (TCRdb year 2020). Background on the whole study: Collaborator samples came from the United States, Italy and Spain and covered acute and convalescent phases of COVID-19. The prospective study material was composed of cDNA or gDNA derived from T cells, B-cell-depleted T cells, or PBMCs. The dataset comprised deeply sampled blood TCRbeta repertoires from subjects exposed to, actively infected with, or recovered from COVID-19. A freely available public database, intended as a resource for researchers studying the immune response to SARS-CoV-2, is where the repertoires were released. The samples were drawn from two sources: the first 160 participants of the ongoing ImmuneRACE study, and 1,000 to 1,500 subjects contributed by 6 global collaborators. Nearly every sample came with metadata listing a de-identified subject ID, COVID-19 status, age in years and sex. Where available, HLA class I and class II types were obtained from metadata supplied by the sample provider rather than from assay-based typing. On the study overall, not on this receptor specifically: How much clinical and demographic metadata was included differed by source and by participant, and the metadata was provided uncurated.

One collaborating source in Seattle enrolled patients while the patients were actively infected and followed the patients over time throughout the course of disease. The collaborating institutions used their own protocols to collect whole blood in K2EDTA tubes. For TCRbeta analysis, collaborators shipped samples in one of three forms: frozen whole blood, isolated PBMCs, or DNA extracted from either of those sample types. In the case of this clone: Its antigen is currently not known. No much larger clone exists at a distance of one base, and base qualities are not known.

The immunoSEQ Assay, a bias-controlled multiplex PCR, was used to amplify TCRbeta CDR3 regions from genomic DNA. The paper's data handling went like this. Within the assay, amplification of reference gene primers was used to estimate how many nucleated cells each sample contained. To quantify the absolute abundance of each unique TCRbeta CDR3 rearrangement, sequence reads were collapsed and filtered. For each sample, productive Simpson clonality was calculated as the square root of Simpson's diversity index across productive rearrangements. TCRdb limited this immuneACCESS table to in-frame rearrangements with V and J called. A share of clones is missing; checked studies link under half to unresolved V genes, and the rest is unexplained. V and J calls and clone size come straight from that table; D and trimming were deduced from the DNA. The sample data list about 280,000 clones, and around nine tenths of these were observed just once. Roughly 10% of the sample is held by the ten biggest clonotypes.

The sequence derives from a woman in her twenties or thirties with COVID-19, enrolled during active disease. The sequenced sample consisted of peripheral blood.

The DNA reads TGTGCCAGCAGCGTGTCTCCCAGGGCGGCGGAAGAGCAGTACTTC. Protein translation: CASSVSPRAAEEQYF. The chain is encoded by TRBV9 joined to TRBJ2-7; possibly the D gene is TRBD1, per 5 matching bases. V gives up 2 bases and J gives up 7 bases, and the segment between their germline ends measures 19 bases. Based on the germline V gene, the CDR1 and CDR2 sequences are SGDLS and YYNGEE. From its cysteine to its phenylalanine, the CDR3 spans 15 amino acids. The only DNA kept is the CDR3, 45 bases in frame from the first base.